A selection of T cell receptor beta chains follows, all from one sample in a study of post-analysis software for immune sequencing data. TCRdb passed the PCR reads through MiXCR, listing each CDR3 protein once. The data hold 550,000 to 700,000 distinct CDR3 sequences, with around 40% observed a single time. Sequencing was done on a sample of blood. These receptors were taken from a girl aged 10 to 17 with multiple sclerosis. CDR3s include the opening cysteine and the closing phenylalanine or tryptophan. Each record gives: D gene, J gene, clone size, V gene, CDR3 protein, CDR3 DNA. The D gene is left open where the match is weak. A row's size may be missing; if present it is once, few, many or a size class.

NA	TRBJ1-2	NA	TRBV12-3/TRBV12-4	CASSLGGRSGYTF	TGTGCCAGCAGTTTAGGAGGGAGGAGTGGCTACACCTTC
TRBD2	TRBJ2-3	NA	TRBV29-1	CSVEDRALSGGEADTQYF	TGCAGCGTTGAAGATCGAGCCTTGAGCGGGGGGGAGGCAGATACGCAGTATTTT
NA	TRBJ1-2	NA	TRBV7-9	CASSLALRQSYGYTF	TGTGCCAGCAGCTTAGCGCTTCGGCAGAGCTATGGCTACACCTTC
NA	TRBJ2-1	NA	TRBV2	CASSPPGAGAFDEQFF	TGTGCCAGCAGTCCACCTGGGGCAGGCGCCTTCGATGAGCAGTTCTTC
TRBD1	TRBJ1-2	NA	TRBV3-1	CASSQGQGARGYTF	TGTGCCAGCAGCCAAGGGCAGGGGGCGAGAGGCTACACCTTC
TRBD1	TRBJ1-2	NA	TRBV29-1	CSVTPGQGNGYTF	TGCAGCGTAACACCGGGACAGGGGAATGGCTACACCTTC
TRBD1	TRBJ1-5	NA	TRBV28	CASRAQGQGRFNQPQHF	TGTGCCAGCAGAGCCCAGGGACAGGGGCGATTCAATCAGCCCCAGCATTTT
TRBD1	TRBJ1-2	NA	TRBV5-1	CASSFEGADGYTF	TGCGCCAGCAGCTTTGAGGGGGCGGACGGCTACACCTTC
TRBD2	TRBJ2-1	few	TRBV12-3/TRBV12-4	CASSLGGTSGTYNEQFF	TGTGCCAGCAGTTTAGGGGGGACTAGCGGGACCTACAATGAGCAGTTCTTC
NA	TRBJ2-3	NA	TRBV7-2	CASSLLRGGLNTDTQYF	TGTGCCAGCAGCTTACTGCGAGGGGGACTAAACACAGATACGCAGTATTTT
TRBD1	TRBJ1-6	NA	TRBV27	CASSGDRGNSPLHF	TGTGCCAGCAGCGGGGACAGGGGGAATTCACCCCTCCACTTT
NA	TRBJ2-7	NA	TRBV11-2	CASSLDLGRAEQYF	TGTGCCAGCAGCTTAGATCTAGGAAGGGCCGAGCAGTACTTC
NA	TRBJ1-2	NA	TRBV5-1	CASSFHYAGYYGYTF	TGCGCCAGCAGCTTCCACTACGCAGGGTACTATGGCTACACCTTC
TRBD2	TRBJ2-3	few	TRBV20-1	CSARSGTSGTDTQYF	TGCAGTGCAAGAAGTGGGACTAGCGGTACAGATACGCAGTATTTT
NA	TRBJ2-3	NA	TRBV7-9	CASSSGGSDTQYF	TGTGCCAGCAGCTCAGGAGGCTCGGATACGCAGTATTTT
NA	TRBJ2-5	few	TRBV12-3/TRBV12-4	CASSSDRNQETQYF	TGTGCCAGCAGTTCGGACAGAAACCAAGAGACCCAGTACTTC
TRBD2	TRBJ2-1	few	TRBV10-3	CAISDRTSGNNEQFF	TGTGCCATCAGTGACAGGACTAGCGGTAACAATGAGCAGTTCTTC
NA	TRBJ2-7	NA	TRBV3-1	CASSQEKGTTYEQYF	TGTGCCAGCAGCCAAGAAAAGGGGACCACCTACGAGCAGTACTTC
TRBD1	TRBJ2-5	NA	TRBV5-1	CASSLDRGGQTQYF	TGCGCCAGCAGCTTAGACAGGGGAGGACAGACCCAGTACTTC